The 18 T cell receptor beta chains reported below all come from one sample, sequenced in a study of beta chain features in type 1 diabetes. Expressed TCRB transcripts were sequenced because the isolated RNA had all been reverse transcribed beforehand. The assay was immunoSEQ multiplex PCR, and TCRdb's table has in-frame clones only and misses some. This table has hundreds of thousands of clones, roughly 15% appearing once. Sequencing input: naive CD4+ T cells from blood. Receptors were obtained from a man aged 18 to 35 in good health.

This clone has a handful of counts. The chain is built from TRBV7-2 and TRBJ1-5, with 8 bases aligning to TRBD1. J gave up 5 bases and V 2 bases, and 11 bases lay outside the gene matches. Per the germline V gene, CDR1 is SGHTA and CDR2 is FQGNSA. This CDR3 spans 17 amino acids. The CDR3 sequence: CASSLYPTDRAHQPQHF. The CDR3, as DNA: TGTGCCAGCAGCTTATATCCCACGGACAGGGCCCATCAGCCCCAGCATTTT.

This clone showed up just a few times. V and J are TRBV7-8 and TRBJ2-1; D possibly corresponds to TRBD1 (7 bases). CDR3 length equals 22 residues. Germline V CDR1 and CDR2: SGHVS, FQNEAQ. V was pared by 2 bases and J by 8 bases, with 37 bases between. The CDR3 DNA reads TGTGCCAGCAGCTTAAGGCGCCTCGGCGGGACAGTTTATATTAGTCGAAAGGATGAGCAGTTCTTC. It yields the protein CASSLRRLGGTVYISRKDEQFF.

The chain joins TRBV6-5 to TRBJ1-1, with 7 nucleotides matching TRBD1. Germline V gene data show CDR1 as MNHEY and CDR2 as SVGAGI. With V trimmed by 2 bases and J by 5 bases, 11 bases remained unmatched. The CDR3 contains 16 residues. The CDR3 nucleotides read TGTGCCAGCAGTTACCCCACAGGGGTGGGTGGGACTGAAGCTTTCTTT. Residues: CASSYPTGVGGTEAFF.

The CDR3 loop reads CASSVGGVGEQYF. The CDR3 DNA reads as TGTGCCAGCAGCGTAGGCGGGGTAGGGGAGCAGTACTTC. This chain links TRBV9 with TRBJ2-7; perhaps TRBD2 as D (6 bases). V was shortened by 0 bases and J by 7 bases, with 11 bases between the two germline ends. Germline assignment: CDR1 SGDLS and CDR2 YYNGEE. The CDR3 has 13 residues. Full variable domain (rest looked up from reference TRBV9 and TRBJ2-7): DSGVTQTPKHLITATGQRVTLRCSPRSGDLSVYWYQQSLDQGLQFLIQYYNGEERAKGNILERFSAQQFPDLHSELNLSSLELGDSALYFCASSVGGVGEQYFGPGTRLTVT.

This clone has just a few counts. V and J are TRBV5-4 and TRBJ2-3; the D is unclear. Germline CDR1 and CDR2: SGHNT and YYREEE (reference sequence). The CDR3 consists of 14 residues. Trimming pared 2 bases from V and 7 bases from J, leaving 14 bases between. The CDR3 region has the DNA TGTGCCAGCAGCTTCGGGCAGGATCGGAATACGCAGTATTTT. Its translation: CASSFGQDRNTQYF.

This clone has just a few counts. The CDR3 protein is CASSPASPLRDEDTDTQYF. As DNA, the CDR3 is TGTGCCAGCAGTCCTGCGTCGCCTCTGCGAGATGAGGACACAGATACGCAGTATTTT. V usage is TRBV27 and J usage is TRBJ2-3, with no clear D. CDR1 is MNHEY, CDR2 SMNVEV, per germline (reference sequence). CDR3 length: 19 residues. The V end was cut by 5 bases, the J end by 2 bases, with 26 bases between.

The V and J genes are TRBV5-5 and TRBJ1-5; a possible D gene is TRBD1 (5 bases). The CDR3 runs 14 residues. Germline CDR1 SGHKS, CDR2 YYEKEE (reference sequence). Trimming took 1 base from V and 3 from J, leaving 8 bases between them. The CDR3: CASSLIRDNQPQHF. For the CDR3, the DNA is TGTGCCAGCAGCTTGATCAGGGACAATCAGCCCCAGCATTTT. The variable domain in full, with the rest retrieved from reference TRBV5-5 and TRBJ1-5, is DAGVTQSPTHLIKTRGQQVTLRCSPISGHKSVSWYQQVLGQGPQFIFQYYEKEERGRGNFPDRFSARQFPNYSSELNVNALLLGDSALYLCASSLIRDNQPQHFGDGTRLSIL.

This clone was counted a few times. J is TRBJ1-1 and V is TRBV15, with unresolved D. V gave up 9 bases and J gave up 0 bases, with 8 bases separating them. This CDR3 spans 12 amino acids. Germline V gene lookup returns CDR1 LNHNV and CDR2 YYDKDF (reference sequence). Here the CDR3 DNA reads TGTGCCACTTCGCATCTGAACACTGAAGCTTTCTTT. Translation gives CATSHLNTEAFF.

This clone was detected only a few times. The chain combines TRBV9 with TRBJ1-6; D remains unclear. This CDR3 has 15 residues. Trimming took 4 bases from V and 7 from J, leaving 15 bases between them. Germline CDR1 reads SGDLS; CDR2 reads YYNGEE. CDR3 sequence: CASSRIIGGNSPLHF. The CDR3 DNA reads TGTGCCAGCAGCCGTATCATCGGAGGAAATTCACCCCTCCACTTT. Looking up the rest from reference TRBV9 and TRBJ1-6 gives the full variable domain: DSGVTQTPKHLITATGQRVTLRCSPRSGDLSVYWYQQSLDQGLQFLIQYYNGEERAKGNILERFSAQQFPDLHSELNLSSLELGDSALYFCASSRIIGGNSPLHFGNGTRLTVT.

The rearrangement uses TRBV18 and TRBJ1-1; D uncertain. Germline loops: CDR1 KGHSH, CDR2 LQKENI. The CDR3 is made up of 17 amino acids. The V and J ends lost 5 bases and 0 bases respectively, with 19 bases between them. The CDR3, as DNA: TGTGCCAGCTCATCCAAGGGAGGATGGGGAATGAACACTGAAGCTTTCTTT. Amino acids: CASSSKGGWGMNTEAFF. The entire variable domain, with the rest obtained from reference TRBV18 and TRBJ1-1, is as follows: NAGVMQNPRHLVRRRGQEARLRCSPMKGHSHVYWYRQLPEEGLKFMVYLQKENIIDESGMPKERFSAEFPKEGPSILRIQQVVRGDSAAYFCASSSKGGWGMNTEAFFGQGTRLTVV.

A few counts support this clone. This chain joins TRBV7-2 and TRBJ2-1; TRBD2 matches 7 bases. The germline V gene has CDR1 SGHTA and CDR2 FQGNSA. The CDR3 spans 14 residues. V dropped 5 bases and J dropped 6; count of bases not matched to a gene: 7. CDR3 nucleotides: TGTGCCAGCAGCCGGTCCGGGGGGACCAATGAGCAGTTCTTC. It specifies CASSRSGGTNEQFF.

This clone occurred a few times. The gene calls are TRBV11-1 and TRBJ1-2, with D uncertain. This CDR3 is 13 amino acids long. Germline CDR1 SGHAT, CDR2 FQDESV (reference sequence). The V end lost 3 bases, the J end lost 4 bases, and 9 bases lay between the germline ends. DNA for the CDR3: TGTGCCAGCAGCTTTAACAGTCTCTATGGCTACACCTTC. It translates to CASSFNSLYGYTF. Complete variable domain (other parts from reference TRBV11-1 and TRBJ1-2): EAEVAQSPRYKITEKSQAVAFWCDPISGHATLYWYRQILGQGPELLVQFQDESVVDDSQLPKDRFSAERLKGVDSTLKIQPAELGDSAMYLCASSFNSLYGYTFGSGTRLTVV.

This clone has just a few counts. This chain connects TRBV7-9 to TRBJ2-7; maybe TRBD2 (5 bases). Per the germline V gene, CDR1 is SEHNR and CDR2 is FQNEAQ (reference sequence). The germline V and J ends were trimmed by 5 bases and 1 base, with 12 bases remaining between them. The CDR3 runs to 14 residues. The CDR3 DNA reads TGTGCCAGCAGCAACCCCCGGAGGTCCTACGAGCAGTACTTC. It encodes CASSNPRRSYEQYF.

This chain joins TRBV11-3 and TRBJ2-1, with D uncertain. Trimming removed 4 bases from V and 7 bases from J, with 11 bases in between. Germline CDR1 and CDR2: SGHNT and YENEEA. The CDR3 extends over 13 amino acids. CDR3 in amino acids: CASSSSVGNEQFF. The CDR3 nucleotides are TGTGCCAGCAGCTCAAGCGTAGGAAATGAGCAGTTCTTC.

This clone appeared a few times. This chain uses TRBV7-9 with TRBJ2-1; TRBD2 matches 10 bases. CDR3 length: 14 residues. Germline CDR1 SEHNR, CDR2 FQNEAQ (reference sequence). Trimming cost V 4 bases and J 10 bases; bases outside gene matches: 7. The CDR3 here is CASSSLGTSVEQFF. DNA for the CDR3: TGTGCCAGCAGCTCGTTAGGGACTAGCGTAGAGCAGTTCTTC.

This clone was seen repeatedly, ten times or more. The chain employs TRBV28 and TRBJ2-4; 7 bases line up with TRBD1. V was clipped by 10 bases and J by 2 bases; unmatched bases: 5. Germline V gene sequence: CDR1 MDHEN, CDR2 SYDVKM. The CDR3 consists of 13 residues. CDR3 sequence reads: CATRQGTKNIQYF. CDR3 DNA sequence: TGTGCCACCCGACAGGGCACCAAAAACATTCAGTACTTC.

This chain joins TRBV28 and TRBJ1-2; D is unclear. In germline, CDR1 is MDHEN, CDR2 SYDVKM. The ends were cut back, 5 bases at V and 0 bases at J, with 4 bases in the middle. This CDR3 has 12 amino acids. The CDR3 loop reads CASSQTNYGYTF. In DNA, the CDR3 is TGTGCCAGCAGTCAGACTAACTATGGCTACACCTTC.

This chain links TRBV29-1 with TRBJ1-1; D is unresolved. The V end lost 6 bases, the J end lost 4 bases, and 15 bases lay between the germline ends. Germline V gene lookup returns CDR1 SQVTM and CDR2 ANQGSEA. The CDR3 has 13 amino acids. The CDR3: CSVAGRLATEAFF. CDR3 coding DNA: TGCAGCGTCGCCGGACGGCTGGCCACTGAAGCTTTCTTT.